This T cell receptor (beta chain) was observed in a study of blood T cells in healthy people across ages. This clonotype was detected only once. The donors, healthy Caucasians from Russia, were aged roughly 6 to 90. Primers used in a second PCR of roughly 6 to 12 cycles were a sample-barcoded 5' primer and a J-beta primer mix. MiXCR, run by TCRdb on the 5' RACE reads, gives a single entry per CDR3 protein. Among roughly 900,000 distinct CDR3 sequences listed, roughly 43% were seen once. This CDR3 is 15 amino acids long. Material: blood. The clonotype was recovered from a man aged 25-40 years in good health. The chain employs TRBV12-3 or TRBV12-4 and TRBJ2-1; maybe TRBD2 (5 bases). The last part of the DNA fits TRBJ2-7 better; the J call may be wrong. The CDR3 bases are TGTGCCAGCAGGATAGCTGGGAGCTCCTACAATGAGCAGTACTTC. Its translation: CASRIAGSSYNEQYF.